These T cell receptor beta chains were read from a single sample in a study of CD8+ T cells in alopecia areata. Profiled with immunoSEQ multiplex PCR; TCRdb holds only in-frame clones, not every one. The sample lists 130,000 or so clones; around 87% were seen once. Sequences were derived from CD8+ T cells sorted from blood, sampled at week 4, from a patient treated with tofacitinib. Receptor source: a human donor with alopecia areata. The CDR3 runs from the conserved cysteine through the conserved F or W.

CDR3 protein: CASSPASTDTQYF
V gene: TRBV9
J gene: TRBJ2-3

CDR3 protein: CASSSSRVWGTGELFF
V gene: TRBV27
J gene: TRBJ2-2

CDR3 protein: CASSPWGEAGNTGELFF
V gene: TRBV19
J gene: TRBJ2-2

CDR3 protein: CASSDGLAGVHEQFF
V gene: TRBV2
J gene: TRBJ2-1

CDR3 protein: CSVGKRDRVWHEQYF
V gene: TRBV29-1
J gene: TRBJ2-7

CDR3 protein: CASSLWAGGLANEKLFF
V gene: TRBV27
J gene: TRBJ1-4

CDR3 protein: CASSLNREKEKLFF
V gene: TRBV5-1
J gene: TRBJ1-4

CDR3 protein: CASSYLQGPQDTEAFF
V gene: TRBV27
J gene: TRBJ1-1

CDR3 protein: CASSLGISSYNEQFF
V gene: TRBV7-9
J gene: TRBJ2-1

CDR3 protein: CASSIGSSYEQYF
V gene: TRBV19
J gene: TRBJ2-7

CDR3 protein: CASTRTSGSSYDTQYF
V gene: TRBV7-9
J gene: TRBJ2-3

CDR3 protein: CASRPGDAAEEKLFF
V gene: TRBV6-5
J gene: TRBJ1-4

CDR3 protein: CASSEERTYNEQFF
V gene: TRBV6-1
J gene: TRBJ2-1

CDR3 protein: CSVEGQGYEQYF
V gene: TRBV29-1
J gene: TRBJ2-7

CDR3 protein: CASPRTGKVYEQYF
V gene: TRBV6-4
J gene: TRBJ2-7

CDR3 protein: CASSVGGLAFEQYF
V gene: TRBV9
J gene: TRBJ2-7